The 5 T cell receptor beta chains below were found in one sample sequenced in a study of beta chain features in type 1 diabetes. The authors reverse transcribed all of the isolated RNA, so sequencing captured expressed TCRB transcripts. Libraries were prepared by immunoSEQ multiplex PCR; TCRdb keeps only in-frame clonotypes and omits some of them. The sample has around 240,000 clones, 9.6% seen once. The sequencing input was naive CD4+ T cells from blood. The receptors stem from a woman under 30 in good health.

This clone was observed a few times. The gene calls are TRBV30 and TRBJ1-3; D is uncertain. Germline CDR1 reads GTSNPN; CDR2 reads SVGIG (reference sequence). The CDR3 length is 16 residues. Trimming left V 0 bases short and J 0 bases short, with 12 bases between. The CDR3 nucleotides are TGTGCCTGGAGTGTACTCCCACCGCTCTCTGGAAACACCATATATTTT. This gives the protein CAWSVLPPLSGNTIYF.

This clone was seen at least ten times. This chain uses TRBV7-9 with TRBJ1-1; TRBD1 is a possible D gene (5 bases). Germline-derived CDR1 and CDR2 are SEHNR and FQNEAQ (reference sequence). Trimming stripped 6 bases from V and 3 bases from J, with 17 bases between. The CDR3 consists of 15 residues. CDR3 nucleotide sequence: TGTGCCAGCAGTCTCATGGGGGGGTCGGACACTGAAGCTTTCTTT. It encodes CASSLMGGSDTEAFF. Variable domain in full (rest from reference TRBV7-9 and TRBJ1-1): DTGVSQNPRHKITKRGQNVTFRCDPISEHNRLYWYRQTLGQGPEFLTYFQNEAQLEKSRLLSDRFSAERPKGSFSTLEIQRTEQGDSAMYLCASSLMGGSDTEAFFGQGTRLTVV.

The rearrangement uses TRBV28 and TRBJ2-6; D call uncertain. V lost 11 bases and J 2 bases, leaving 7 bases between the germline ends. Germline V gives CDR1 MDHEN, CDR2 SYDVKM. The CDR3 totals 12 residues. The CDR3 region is CALGTGANVLTF. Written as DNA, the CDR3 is TGTGCCCTAGGCACTGGGGCCAACGTCCTGACTTTC.

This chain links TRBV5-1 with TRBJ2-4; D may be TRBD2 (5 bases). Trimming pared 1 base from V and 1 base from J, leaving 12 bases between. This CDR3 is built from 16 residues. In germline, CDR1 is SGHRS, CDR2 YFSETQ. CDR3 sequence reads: CASSLPDPGAKNIQYF. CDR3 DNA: TGCGCCAGCAGCTTGCCGGACCCGGGGGCCAAAAACATTCAGTACTTC.

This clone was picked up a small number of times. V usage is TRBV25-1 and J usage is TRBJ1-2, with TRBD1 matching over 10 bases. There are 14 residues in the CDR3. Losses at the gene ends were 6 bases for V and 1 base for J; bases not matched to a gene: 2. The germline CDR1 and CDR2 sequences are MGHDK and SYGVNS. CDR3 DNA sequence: TGTGCCAGCAGCAGGACAGGGGGTAACTATGGCTACACCTTC. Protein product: CASSRTGGNYGYTF.